The text below deals with one T cell receptor beta chain. TCRdb keeps only in-frame clones here, not all; method: immunoSEQ multiplex PCR. Seen here are some 150,000 clones, approximately 90% observed once, and the top ten hold approximately 1.3%. This record belongs to a study of blood T cell repertoires in COVID-19. Study-wide background: T cells, B-cell-depleted T cells, or PBMCs provided the cDNA or gDNA that served as material.

The TCR comes from a woman aged 25 to 39 with acute COVID-19. Sample: PBMCs or T cells enriched from blood (not recorded which).

The CDR3 is CASSLWGPGNQPQHF. CDR3 nucleotide sequence: TGTGCCAGCAGTTTATGGGGGCCTGGCAATCAGCCCCAGCATTTT. The V call is TRBV27, the J call TRBJ1-5; D perhaps matches TRBD1 (6 bases). V lost 1 base and J lost 2, with 9 bases in between. The CDR3 totals 15 residues. CDR1 is MNHEY and CDR2 is SMNVEV in the germline V gene (reference sequence).